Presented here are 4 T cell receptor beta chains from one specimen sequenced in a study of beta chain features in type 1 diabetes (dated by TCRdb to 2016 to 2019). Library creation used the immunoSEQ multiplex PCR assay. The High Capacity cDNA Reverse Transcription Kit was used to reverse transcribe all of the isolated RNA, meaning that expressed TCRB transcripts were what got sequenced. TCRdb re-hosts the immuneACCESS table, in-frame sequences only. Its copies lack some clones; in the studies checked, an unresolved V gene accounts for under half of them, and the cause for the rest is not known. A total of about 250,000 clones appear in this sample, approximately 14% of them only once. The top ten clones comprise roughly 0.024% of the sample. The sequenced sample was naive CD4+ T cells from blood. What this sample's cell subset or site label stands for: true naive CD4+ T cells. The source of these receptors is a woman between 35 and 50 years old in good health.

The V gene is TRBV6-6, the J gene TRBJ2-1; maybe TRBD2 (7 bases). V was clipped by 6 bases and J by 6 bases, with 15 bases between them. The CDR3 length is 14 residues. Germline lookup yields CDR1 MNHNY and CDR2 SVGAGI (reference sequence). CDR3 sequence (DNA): TGTGCCAGCAGCCCCCGGGGAGGGGGCAATGAGCAGTTCTTC. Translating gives CASSPRGGGNEQFF.

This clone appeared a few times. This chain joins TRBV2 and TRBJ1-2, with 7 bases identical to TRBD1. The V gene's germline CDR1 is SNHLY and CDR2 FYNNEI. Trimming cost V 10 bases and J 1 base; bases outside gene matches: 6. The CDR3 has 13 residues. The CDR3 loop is CATRDSLNYGYTF. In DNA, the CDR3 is TGTGCCACCCGGGACAGCCTTAACTATGGCTACACCTTC.

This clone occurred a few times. The CDR3 bases are TGCGCCAGCAGCCAAGTTGACAGAACTTATGGCTACACCTTC. It is translated as CASSQVDRTYGYTF. The chain has TRBV4-3 and TRBJ1-2, with D maybe TRBD1 (5 bases). CDR3 length: 14 residues. Trimming took off 1 base at V and 5 bases at J, with 11 bases between the two ends. Germline V gene sequence: CDR1 LGHNA, CDR2 YSLEER.

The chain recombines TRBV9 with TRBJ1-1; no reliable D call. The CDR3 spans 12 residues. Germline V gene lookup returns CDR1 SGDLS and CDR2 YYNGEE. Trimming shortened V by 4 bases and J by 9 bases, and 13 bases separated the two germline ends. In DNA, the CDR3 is TGTGCCAGCAGCCGGACGCGAGGGCAAGCTTTCTTT. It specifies CASSRTRGQAFF.